A single sample is the source of the 3 T cell receptor beta chains below, sequenced in a study of blood T cell repertoires in COVID-19 (dated by TCRdb to the early 2020s). The library was produced with the immunoSEQ multiplex PCR assay. TCRdb's version of the immuneACCESS table is confined to in-frame rearrangements and falls short of the full clone set. An unresolved V gene accounts for under half of the shortfall where checked; the remainder is of unknown origin. For this sample the table gives 350,000 to 450,000 clones, of which 89% were detected only once. 1.5% to 2% of the sample belongs to the ten largest clones. Sample: PBMCs or T cells enriched from blood (not recorded which). These receptors were taken from a woman younger than 45 who had recovered from COVID-19.

V usage is TRBV5-1 and J usage is TRBJ2-7, with TRBD2 matching over 7 bases. In germline, CDR1 is SGHRS, CDR2 YFSETQ. The length of the CDR3 is 17 residues. V lost 0 bases to trimming and J lost 2 bases; unmatched junction nucleotides: 11. The CDR3 DNA is TGCGCCAGCAGCTTGGCTAACCATGTAGCGGGCCCCTACGAGCAGTACTTC. Protein: CASSLANHVAGPYEQYF.

The chain recombines TRBV3-1 (or the pseudogene TRBV3-2) with TRBJ2-7; perhaps TRBD2 as D (5 bases). CDR1 is LGHDT and CDR2 is YNNKEL in the germline V gene (reference sequence). The CDR3 sequence is 15 residues long. V dropped 1 base and J dropped 3 bases, with 13 bases sitting between them. CDR3 bases: TGTGCCAGCAGCCAAGGTCGGACTTCTCTCTACGAGCAGTACTTC. Its protein product is CASSQGRTSLYEQYF.

This clone was counted a few times. The chain employs TRBV13 and TRBJ1-2; TRBD1 aligns across 10 bases. Germline trimming cut 5 bases from V and 2 bases from J; bases unmatched to any gene: 5. The CDR3 spans 15 residues. From germline, CDR1 is PRHDT and CDR2 FYEKMQ (reference sequence). Here the CDR3 reads CASSPRDRGNYGYTF. CDR3 nucleotides: TGTGCCAGCAGCCCTCGGGACAGGGGAAACTATGGCTACACCTTC. Filled out from reference TRBV13 and TRBJ1-2, the complete variable domain reads AAGVIQSPRHLIKEKRETATLKCYPIPRHDTVYWYQQGPGQDPQFLISFYEKMQSDKGSIPDRFSAQQFSDYHSELNMSSLELGDSALYFCASSPRDRGNYGYTFGSGTRLTVV.